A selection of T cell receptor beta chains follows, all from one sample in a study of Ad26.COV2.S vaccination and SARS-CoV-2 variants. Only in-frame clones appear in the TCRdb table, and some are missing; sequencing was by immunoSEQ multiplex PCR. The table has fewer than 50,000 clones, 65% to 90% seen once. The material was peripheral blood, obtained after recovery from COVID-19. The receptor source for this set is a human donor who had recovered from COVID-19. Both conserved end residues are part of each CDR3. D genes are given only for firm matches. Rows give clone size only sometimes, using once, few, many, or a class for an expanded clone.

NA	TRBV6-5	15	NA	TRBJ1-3	TGTGCCAGCAGTTACCGTGGGGTTAATGAAAACACCATATATTTT	CASSYRGVNENTIYF
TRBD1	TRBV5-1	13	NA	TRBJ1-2	TGCGCCAGCAGTTCGACAGGGGTGGGTGGCTACACCTTC	CASSSTGVGGYTF
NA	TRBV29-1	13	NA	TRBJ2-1	TGCAGCGTTGAAGGAGAGGTAGGCAATGAGCAGTTCTTC	CSVEGEVGNEQFF
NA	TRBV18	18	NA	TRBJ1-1	TGTGCCAGCTCACCCAGAGGAACAGGGCTTCTTATGAACACTGAAGCTTTCTTT	CASSPRGTGLLMNTEAFF
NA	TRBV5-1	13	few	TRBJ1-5	TGCGCCAGCAGCTCGAGTGTCAATCAGCCCCAGCATTTT	CASSSSVNQPQHF
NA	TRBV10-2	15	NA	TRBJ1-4	TGCGCCAGCAGTGAGCCTGGGACGGAGGGGGAAAAACTGTTTTTT	CASSEPGTEGEKLFF
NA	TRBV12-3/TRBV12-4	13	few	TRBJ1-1	TGTGCCAGCAGTCTAGGGAAGAACACTGAAGCTTTCTTT	CASSLGKNTEAFF
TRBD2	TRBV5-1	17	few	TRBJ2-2	TGCGCCAGCGATACCGGGACTAGCGGGAGGGTCACCGGGGAGCTGTTTTTT	CASDTGTSGRVTGELFF
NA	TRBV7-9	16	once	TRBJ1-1	TGTGCCAGCAGCTTCTACGGCTTTTCGGCGAACACTGAAGCTTTCTTT	CASSFYGFSANTEAFF
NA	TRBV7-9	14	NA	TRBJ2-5	TGTGCCAGCAGCTCCCCGGGCGTCCAAGAGACCCAGTACTTC	CASSSPGVQETQYF
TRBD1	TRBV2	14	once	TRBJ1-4	TGTGCCAGCAGGGGGGGACAGGGTAATGAAAAACTGTTTTTT	CASRGGQGNEKLFF
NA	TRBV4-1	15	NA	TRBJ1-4	TGCGCCAGCAGCCAATCGACAGGCATCGGTGAAAAACTGTTTTTT	CASSQSTGIGEKLFF
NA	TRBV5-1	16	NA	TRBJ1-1	TGCGCCAGCAGCTTGGATGTGGGTTTCATGAACACTGAAGCTTTCTTT	CASSLDVGFMNTEAFF
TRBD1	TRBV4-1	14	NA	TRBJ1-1	TGCGCCAGCAGCCAGGGACAGGTAGGAGTTGAAGCTTTCTTT	CASSQGQVGVEAFF
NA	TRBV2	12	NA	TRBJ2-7	TGTGCCAGCAGTGAAGCGGCCGGGGTTCAGTACTTC	CASSEAAGVQYF
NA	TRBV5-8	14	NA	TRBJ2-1	TGTGCCAGCTGCCCCGGCCAGGGTTACAATGAGCAGTTCTTC	CASCPGQGYNEQFF
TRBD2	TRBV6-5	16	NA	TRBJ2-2	TGTGCCAGCAGTTCGCCCGGCGGGAGGGGACCCGGGGAGCTGTTTTTT	CASSSPGGRGPGELFF
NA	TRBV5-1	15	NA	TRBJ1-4	TGCGCCAGCAGCTTGGACGGAAAACGGGGTGAAAAACTGTTTTTT	CASSLDGKRGEKLFF
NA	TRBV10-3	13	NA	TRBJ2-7	TGTGCCATCAGCGACCCCTTCGGGTCCGAGCAGTACTTC	CAISDPFGSEQYF
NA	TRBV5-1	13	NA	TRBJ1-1	TGCGCCAGCAGCTTTATTGGGAACACTGAAGCTTTCTTT	CASSFIGNTEAFF
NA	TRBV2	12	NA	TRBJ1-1	TGTGCCAGTAATCCGCAGGGGACTGAAGCTTTCTTT	CASNPQGTEAFF
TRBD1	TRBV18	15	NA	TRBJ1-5	TGTGCCAGCTCACCGGGGACAGGGGGCAATCAGCCCCAGCATTTT	CASSPGTGGNQPQHF
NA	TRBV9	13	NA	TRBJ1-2	TGTGCCAGCAGCGTAGGGGGGGGCTATGGCTACACCTTC	CASSVGGGYGYTF
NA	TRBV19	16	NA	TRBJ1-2	TGTGCCAGTAGTATTTTGGGGGGGGAGCCCAACTATGGCTACACCTTC	CASSILGGEPNYGYTF
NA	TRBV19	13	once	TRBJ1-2	TGTGCCAGTCAAAGCTTCAGGGAGGGGGGCTACACCTTC	CASQSFREGGYTF
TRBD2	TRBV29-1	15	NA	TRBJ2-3	TGCAGCGTTACGGGACTAGCGGGGGTCACAGATACGCAGTATTTT	CSVTGLAGVTDTQYF
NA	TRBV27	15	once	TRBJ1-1	TGTGCCAGCAGTTTATCCCCCCTCTTGAACACTGAAGCTTTCTTT	CASSLSPLLNTEAFF
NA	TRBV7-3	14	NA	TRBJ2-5	TGTGCCAGCAGCCTACAAGGCTCCCAAGAGACCCAGTACTTC	CASSLQGSQETQYF
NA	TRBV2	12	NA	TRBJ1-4	TGTGCCAGCACGGTGGAGGAGGTCAAACTGTTTTTT	CASTVEEVKLFF
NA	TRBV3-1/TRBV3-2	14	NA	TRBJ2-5	TGTGCCAGCAGCCAGATGGGCCCCAGGGAGACCCAGTACTTC	CASSQMGPRETQYF